This T cell receptor beta chain originates from a study of T cell responses to AZD1222 COVID-19 vaccine. Whole-study results and caveats: Females made up more of the donors, who were largely white British, and clonal diversity may have come out too low. Spike-specific TCR breadth and depth grew following two AZD1222 doses. Of the AZD1222 recipients, only 5 to 7 were seropositive at baseline.

V lost 5 bases to trimming and J lost 4 bases, with 14 bases between them. There are 15 residues in the CDR3. Germline CDR1 SGHTA, CDR2 FQGTGA. Method: immunoSEQ multiplex PCR; TCRdb's copy keeps in-frame clones and lacks some. This table holds around 140,000 clones, 75% to 95% found once. In the case of this clone: Its target is not known.

This TCR derives from an adult who received the AZD1222 COVID-19 vaccine. Sample: peripheral blood, taken 28 days after the second AZD1222 dose. The genes are TRBV7-3 and TRBJ2-2; D gene ambiguous. The CDR3 loop is CASSAARSGTGELFF. CDR3 coding DNA: TGTGCCAGCAGCGCGGCCCGATCGGGCACCGGGGAGCTGTTTTTT.